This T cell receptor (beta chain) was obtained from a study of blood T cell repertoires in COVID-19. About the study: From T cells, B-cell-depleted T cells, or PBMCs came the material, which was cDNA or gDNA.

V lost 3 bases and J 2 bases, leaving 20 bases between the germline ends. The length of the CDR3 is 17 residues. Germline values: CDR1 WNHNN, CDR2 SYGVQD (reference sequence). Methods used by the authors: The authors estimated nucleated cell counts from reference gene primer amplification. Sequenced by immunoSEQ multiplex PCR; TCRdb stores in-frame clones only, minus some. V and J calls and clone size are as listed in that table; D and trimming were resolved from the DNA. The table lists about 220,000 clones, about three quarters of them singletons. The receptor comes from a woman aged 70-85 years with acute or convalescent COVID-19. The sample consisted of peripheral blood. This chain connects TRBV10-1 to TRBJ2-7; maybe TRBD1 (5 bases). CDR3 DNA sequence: TGCGCCAGCAGTGATTCCCGCCAAGGGGCCATAACCTACGAGCAGTACTTC. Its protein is CASSDSRQGAITYEQYF.